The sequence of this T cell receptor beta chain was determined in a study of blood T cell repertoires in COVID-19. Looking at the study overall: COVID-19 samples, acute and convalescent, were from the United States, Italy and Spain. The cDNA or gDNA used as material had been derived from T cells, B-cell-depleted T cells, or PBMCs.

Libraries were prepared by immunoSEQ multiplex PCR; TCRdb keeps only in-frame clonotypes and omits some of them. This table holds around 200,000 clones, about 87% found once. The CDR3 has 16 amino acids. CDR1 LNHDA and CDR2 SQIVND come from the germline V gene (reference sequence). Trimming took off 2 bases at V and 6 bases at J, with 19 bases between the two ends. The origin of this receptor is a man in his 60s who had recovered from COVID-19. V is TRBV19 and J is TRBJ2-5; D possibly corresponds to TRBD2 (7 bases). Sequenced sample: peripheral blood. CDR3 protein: CASSISRGGGSKTQYF. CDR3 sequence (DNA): TGTGCCAGTAGTATATCACGAGGCGGGGGCTCGAAGACCCAGTACTTC.